The entry that follows covers one T cell receptor (beta chain) sequence. What it binds is not known. V lost 5 bases to trimming and J lost 5 bases; unmatched junction nucleotides: 10. Germline V gives CDR1 SEHNR, CDR2 FQNEAQ (reference sequence). This CDR3 contains 15 residues. TCRdb keeps only in-frame clones here, not all; method: immunoSEQ multiplex PCR. Of roughly 20,000 clones listed, roughly 88% are singletons. The data were taken from a study of T cell clonotyping in hematopoietic cell transplantation. General study findings and limits: Few recipient clonotypes overlapped donors; over 95% were de novo at given depth. Pathologically expanded recipient clonotypes increased progressively from day 30 to day 180 as diversity fell.

Time point reported: recipient sample about 28 days before transplant, after cytoreduction. Samples: about 28 days before transplant, then days 30, 100 and 180 after. The source was peripheral blood mononuclear cells, collected before stem cell transplant. The chain carries TRBV7-9 and TRBJ1-1; 8 nucleotides line up with TRBD1. The clonotype was recovered from a man aged 50 to 60 with acute myeloid leukemia. Some clones in this sample may be carry-over from other donors' samples. The CDR3: CASSKDRGRITEAFF. The CDR3 DNA follows: TGTGCCAGCAGCAAAGACAGGGGCCGAATTACTGAAGCTTTCTTT.